This TCR beta chain comes out of a study of response to subunit inactivated influenza vaccine (dated by TCRdb to 2017 to 2018). Regarding the research as a whole: To follow how T cells responded to a trivalent subunit inactivated influenza vaccine, the researchers relied on deep quantitative profiling of the T cell receptor repertoire. Here is what the overall study found, with its caveats: According to the authors, only a limited number of new T cells may be recruited by each seasonal influenza vaccination.

This clonotype appeared once. Its target antigen remains unknown. Within one base of it there is no much larger clone, and no base qualities were kept. One read alone is weak evidence. The method behind the library was RT-PCR. TCRdb lists the instrument as Illumina HiSeq 2500. TCRdb ran its own pipeline on the public reads, namely fastp trimming at Q25 and MiXCR clone calling, and kept in-frame beta chains. When rows share a CDR3 protein, they turn into one entry using the most common DNA and genes. This sample lists 500,000 or so distinct CDR3 sequences; 15% to 20% were detected once. The ten biggest clones cover less than 4% of the sample. V is shortened by 2 bases, J by 4 bases, and the region joining them spans 17 bases. The germline V gene (reference sequence) sets CDR1 to SGHAT and CDR2 to FQDESV. The CDR3 sequence holds 17 residues, the cysteine and phenylalanine included. The kept DNA is CDR3 alone, 51 bases in frame from the first base.

The TCR originated in a man between 50 and 75 years old who received an inactivated influenza vaccine. Donor details come from another sample of the same person, matched by shared clones. The sample was CD4+ T cells sorted from PBMCs, taken roughly 24 months after vaccination. The V and J genes are TRBV11-1 and TRBJ2-2; the D gene identity is not certain. The sequenced DNA is TGTGCCAGCAGCTTACGAACACGTATATCAGCCACCGGGGAGCTGTTTTTT. It translates to CASSLRTRISATGELFF.